A selection of T cell receptor beta chains follows, all from one sample in a study of T cells in Graves' hyperthyroidism and ophthalmopathy. In TCRdb, the multiplex PCR reads were re-called with MiXCR into one record per CDR3 protein. The table has hundreds of thousands of distinct CDR3 sequences, 15% to 20% seen once. Material: blood. Receptor source: a man aged 35 to 55 with Graves' ophthalmopathy. Both conserved end residues are part of each CDR3. D genes are given only for firm matches. A clone size is listed for some rows: how often the clone was seen (once, few, many), or a class if it is expanded.

D,size,V,J,DNA,CDR3
NA,NA,TRBV5-1,TRBJ1-1,TGCGCCAGCAGCTTTTCCCGGAAGGTAGCTTTCTTT,CASSFSRKVAFF
NA,many,TRBV2,TRBJ2-7,TGTGCCAGCAGTGTGCAAGACTACGAGCAGTACTTC,CASSVQDYEQYF
NA,few,TRBV27,TRBJ1-1,TGTGCCAGCAGTTTTATGGGGGAGAGGGCTTTCTTT,CASSFMGERAFF
NA,few,TRBV5-1,TRBJ2-7,TGCGCCAGCAGGAAATTCCAACAGACCAACTACGAGCAGTACTTC,CASRKFQQTNYEQYF
TRBD2,few,TRBV29-1,TRBJ2-1,TGCAGCGTTGAAGATTGGGAACTAGCGGGAGAGGATGAGCAGTTCTTC,CSVEDWELAGEDEQFF
TRBD2,few,TRBV4-1,TRBJ2-2,TGCGCCAGCAGCCAAGTTCCTAGCGGGAGCCGGGCCGGGGAGCTGTTTTTT,CASSQVPSGSRAGELFF
NA,many,TRBV6-1,TRBJ2-2,TGTGCCAGCAGTGAACAGCCGAACACCGGGGAGCTGTTTTTT,CASSEQPNTGELFF
TRBD2,few,TRBV4-2,TRBJ2-7,TGTGCCAGCAGCCAAGCTAGCGGAGCGCAATACGAGCAGTACTTC,CASSQASGAQYEQYF
NA,NA,TRBV5-1,TRBJ1-1,TGCGCCAGCAGCTTGGGTCTCGACACTGAAGCTTTCTTT,CASSLGLDTEAFF
NA,NA,TRBV2,TRBJ2-3,TGTGCCAGCACAAGGGAGGCAAATACGCAGTATTTT,CASTREANTQYF
NA,NA,TRBV11-2,TRBJ2-2,TGTGCCAGCACCCCCCCCGCTACGAACACCGGGGAGCTGTTTTTT,CASTPPATNTGELFF
TRBD1,NA,TRBV11-1,TRBJ1-2,TGCGCCAGCAGCCCCTACAGAGGGACAGGTGATGGCTACACCTTC,CASSPYRGTGDGYTF
NA,many,TRBV28,TRBJ1-2,TGTGCCAGCAGTTTATTTGGGGGGGGCTATGGCTACACCTTC,CASSLFGGGYGYTF
TRBD1,many,TRBV11-2,TRBJ1-3,TGTGCCAGCAGCCGGACAGGCCGATCCTCTGGAAACACCATATATTTT,CASSRTGRSSGNTIYF
TRBD2,few,TRBV6-1,TRBJ2-1,TGTGCCTCTAACCGGGGGGGCCCCTACAATGAGCAGTTCTTC,CASNRGGPYNEQFF
TRBD2,NA,TRBV11-2,TRBJ2-1,TGTGCCAGCGGATACCCCCCTACCGGGACTAGCGGGGGGAACAATGAGCAGTTCTTC,CASGYPPTGTSGGNNEQFF
NA,NA,TRBV7-9,TRBJ2-2,TGTGCCAGCAGTCTCGGGACATGCAACACCGGGGAGCTGTTTTTT,CASSLGTCNTGELFF
NA,NA,TRBV5-1,TRBJ2-2,TGCGCCAGCAGCTACAACAGTCCGAACACCGGGGAGCTGTTTTTT,CASSYNSPNTGELFF
NA,NA,TRBV20-1,TRBJ1-1,TGCAGTGGGGAAGATGATCCTCGGAACACTGAAGCTTTCTTT,CSGEDDPRNTEAFF
TRBD1,many,TRBV12-3/TRBV12-4,TRBJ2-7,TGTGCCAGCAGCCCTATGACAGGGTCCCTTTCCTACGAGCAGTACTTC,CASSPMTGSLSYEQYF
NA,NA,TRBV12-3/TRBV12-4,TRBJ2-3,TGTGCCAGCAGTTCCCCCAGCGGACCCTCTTCTAGCACAGATACGCAGTATTTT,CASSSPSGPSSSTDTQYF
NA,many,TRBV28,TRBJ2-1,TGTGCCAGCAGTGATGGGATTGACAATGAGCAGTTCTTC,CASSDGIDNEQFF